The text below deals with one T cell receptor (beta chain). Antigen unknown. The method was immunoSEQ multiplex PCR; TCRdb's version includes in-frame clones alone and lacks a portion of them. The sample shows roughly 70,000 clones, 85% to 90% of them seen only once. Patients had blood sampled at baseline and again on cycle 4 day 1 and cycle 7 day 1. The CDR3 consists of 15 residues. The germline V and J ends were trimmed by 4 bases and 2 bases, with 15 bases remaining between them. Germline V gene lookup returns CDR1 SGHDT and CDR2 YYEEEE. The data originate from a study of OX40 agonist ivuxolimab in advanced cancers. About the study: Patients receiving dose escalation had hepatocellular carcinoma, melanoma, renal cell or head and neck cancer.

Study results and limitations: Clones of CD4+ and CD8+ blood T cells grew by week 6 at doses of 0.1 to 3.0 mg/kg.

This receptor was identified in an adult with an advanced solid tumor such as melanoma, head and neck, liver or kidney cancer. The rearrangement links TRBV5-6 to TRBJ1-2; D gene unclear. This material consisted of CD4+ or CD8+ T cells sorted from blood, taken in a trial of the OX40 agonist ivuxolimab. The CDR3 nucleotides are TGTGCCAGCAGCCTAATGACCGGAAACAACTATGGCTACACCTTC. Translated: CASSLMTGNNYGYTF.